This TCR beta chain was recorded in a study of T-cell memory formation after mild COVID-19. Study in general: Clusters were largely donor specific.

TCRdb re-analysed the 5' RACE reads in MiXCR, keeping a single row per CDR3 protein. The table has 150,000 to 200,000 distinct CDR3 sequences, around 15% seen once. Findings of the study overall: The CD4+ clones that contracted clustered mainly within CM and EM, and the CD8+ clones concentrated in EMRA. Researchers could not confirm that second-wave clones peaking on day 37 targeted SARS-CoV-2.

The length of the CDR3 is 15 residues. V lost 0 bases to trimming and J lost 2 bases, with 9 bases between them. Germline V gene data show CDR1 as LNHNV and CDR2 as YYDKDF (reference sequence). To note about this clonotype: Its specificity is not known.

The genes are TRBV15 and TRBJ2-3; D remains ambiguous. This clonotype originated in an adult woman who had mild COVID-19 (a few samples of this study predate the infection). Cell type and time point are not known. Sequenced sample: PBMCs or a T cell subset sorted from them (not recorded which). CDR3 nucleotides: TGTGCCACCAGCAGAGATGGACGCCCCACAGATACGCAGTATTTT. Its translation is CATSRDGRPTDTQYF.